The 15 T cell receptor beta chains in this list originate from one sample, sequenced in a study of cytomegalovirus exposure and HLA in healthy donors. PCR used 60 Vbeta primers and 13 Jbeta primers. The table came from immunoSEQ multiplex PCR; TCRdb's copy has only in-frame clones and leaves some out. The repertoire has over 100,000 clones, over 80% of them found once; the top ten carry about 1.6%. What was sequenced was PBMCs. These receptor sequences come from a man between 40 and 49 years old in good health and CMV-seronegative.

The J gene is TRBJ2-1, the V gene TRBV5-1; 7 positions agree with TRBD2. The V and J ends lost 0 bases and 9 bases, in that order; junction bases with no gene match: 6. CDR3 length: 14 amino acids. CDR1 is SGHRS, CDR2 YFSETQ, per germline. CDR3 coding DNA: TGCGCCAGCAGCTTGGAGGGCGGGAGCGGTGAGCAGTTCTTC. This sequence encodes CASSLEGGSGEQFF. Full variable domain (rest looked up from reference TRBV5-1 and TRBJ2-1): KAGVTQTPRYLIKTRGQQVTLSCSPISGHRSVSWYQQTPGQGLQFLFEYFSETQRNKGNFPGRFSGRQFSNSRSEMNVSTLELGDSALYLCASSLEGGSGEQFFGPGTRLTVL.

The CDR3 sequence is CASSPYGMGTDTQYF. The CDR3 DNA reads TGTGCCAGCTCACCCTACGGGATGGGTACAGATACGCAGTATTTT. This chain uses TRBV18 with TRBJ2-3; the D gene is possibly TRBD2 (5 bases). V dropped 3 bases and J dropped 3 bases, with 13 bases sitting between them. The CDR3 is 15 residues long. CDR1 and CDR2 from the germline V gene are KGHSH and LQKENI.

The chain uses TRBV6-1 and TRBJ2-7, with D possibly TRBD1 on 5 matching bases. In germline, CDR1 is MNHNS, CDR2 SASEGT. CDR3 length: 14 amino acids. V lost 5 bases and J 1 base, leaving 12 bases between the germline ends. The CDR3 DNA is TGTGCCAGCAGTTCCTTGACAGCTTCCTACGAGCAGTACTTC. It codes for CASSSLTASYEQYF.

The gene calls are TRBV4-1 and TRBJ2-3, with 13 nucleotides matching TRBD2. Germline V CDR1 and CDR2: MGHRA, YSYEKL. V shed 1 base and J 5 bases; nucleotides not matched to a gene: 9. This CDR3 spans 18 amino acids. The CDR3 region is CASSQAGTSGASKDTQYF. The CDR3 region has the DNA TGCGCCAGCAGCCAAGCCGGGACTAGCGGGGCCTCGAAAGATACGCAGTATTTT.

This sequence joins TRBV4-1 and TRBJ1-2; no definite D call. CDR1 is MGHRA and CDR2 is YSYEKL in the germline V gene. The CDR3 length is 14 residues. V was shortened by 1 base and J by 5 bases, with 11 bases between the two germline ends. CDR3 sequence (DNA): TGCGCCAGCAGCCAAGGTTCCGCGGGATATGGCTACACCTTC. As protein: CASSQGSAGYGYTF.

This clone was detected once. This chain links TRBV7-2 with TRBJ2-3; 12 nucleotides line up with TRBD2. The CDR3 has 16 amino acids. The V gene's germline CDR1 is SGHTA and CDR2 FQGNSA. The trim removed 2 bases at V and 6 bases at J, leaving 6 bases unmatched. Here the CDR3 reads CASSLLAGGRGDTQYF. For the CDR3, the DNA is TGTGCCAGCAGCTTACTAGCGGGGGGGCGAGGGGATACGCAGTATTTT.

The rearrangement joins TRBV7-9 to TRBJ1-1; possible D gene TRBD1, 6 bases. V lost 5 bases and J lost 1, with 11 bases in between. The germline gives CDR1 SEHNR, CDR2 FQNEAQ (reference sequence). The CDR3 has 14 amino acids. CDR3 in DNA: TGTGCCAGCAGCCCAAGGGACACGAACACTGAAGCTTTCTTT. It is translated as CASSPRDTNTEAFF.

In this sample, this clone turned up once. V and J are TRBV27 and TRBJ2-7; maybe TRBD1 (6 bases). Trimming shortened V by 4 bases and J by 7 bases, and 14 bases separated the two germline ends. The CDR3 covers 13 residues. Germline V CDR1 and CDR2: MNHEY, SMNVEV (reference sequence). As DNA, the CDR3 is TGTGCCAGCAGTTCAGGGGCCTGGGGAGAGCAGTACTTC. It translates to CASSSGAWGEQYF.

The rearrangement joins TRBV28 to TRBJ1-1; no reliable D call. Germline values: CDR1 MDHEN, CDR2 SYDVKM. The CDR3 extends over 11 amino acids. V was trimmed by 8 bases and J by 4 bases, leaving 8 bases between them. The CDR3 loop reads CASLGRTEAFF. The CDR3, as DNA: TGTGCCAGCCTGGGCCGCACTGAAGCTTTCTTT.

This CDR3 reads CASSYRGGKEGSYEQYF. The DNA of the CDR3 is TGTGCCAGCAGCTACCGTGGGGGGAAAGAGGGTTCGTACGAGCAGTACTTC. The chain combines TRBV13 with TRBJ2-5, with TRBD2 as a possible D gene (6 bases). The closer fit of TRBJ2-7 to the DNA end suggests the J call may be wrong. There are 17 residues in the CDR3. CDR1 is PRHDT, CDR2 FYEKMQ, per germline (reference sequence).

The gene calls are TRBV4-2 and TRBJ2-1; TRBD2 matches 10 bases. The CDR3 runs to 17 residues. Germline assignment: CDR1 LGHNA and CDR2 YNFKEQ. The trim removed 0 bases at V and 8 bases at J, leaving 10 bases unmatched. CDR3 sequence reads: CASSQDQAGGSSYEQFF. The DNA of the CDR3 is TGTGCCAGCAGCCAAGATCAAGCGGGAGGGAGTAGTTATGAGCAGTTCTTC.

In this sample, this clone turned up a few times. This chain links TRBV2 with TRBJ2-2, with D possibly TRBD2 on 6 matching bases. CDR1 and CDR2 from the germline V gene are SNHLY and FYNNEI. V lost 7 bases and J lost 6, with 18 bases in between. CDR3 size: 15 residues. As DNA, the CDR3 is TGTGCCAGCAACACGGGACTCCCGAGTCCCGGGGAGCTGTTTTTT. Translated, it gives CASNTGLPSPGELFF.

The CDR3 coding sequence is TGTGCCAGCAGCGTAGCTTCAGGGGGAGAAAAACTGTTTTTT. Encoded protein: CASSVASGGEKLFF. The rearrangement uses TRBV9 and TRBJ1-4; the match to TRBD1 covers 7 bases. Germline loops: CDR1 SGDLS, CDR2 YYNGEE. J gave up 8 bases and V 0 bases, and 4 bases lay outside the gene matches. The CDR3 covers 14 residues.

The V gene is TRBV6-5, the J gene TRBJ1-1, with 8 positions matching TRBD1. J lost 8 bases, V lost 7 bases, and 12 bases had no gene match. The CDR3 runs 14 residues. Germline assignment: CDR1 MNHEY and CDR2 SVGAGI. Here the CDR3 reads CASTSQGQVSEAFF. For the CDR3, the DNA is TGTGCCAGCACCTCTCAGGGACAGGTTTCCGAAGCTTTCTTT.

The table lists this clone with a few counts. This sequence joins TRBV29-1 and TRBJ2-2, with TRBD1 matching 8 bases. Trimming removed 7 bases from V and 1 base from J; junction bases left unmatched: 2. This CDR3 is 13 amino acids long. Germline CDR1 SQVTM, CDR2 ANQGSEA. The CDR3 DNA reads as TGCAGCGCCGGGACAGGGAACACCGGGGAGCTGTTTTTT. Residues: CSAGTGNTGELFF.